This entry lists 14 T cell receptor beta chains sequenced from one sample in a study of blood T cell repertoires in COVID-19. Method: immunoSEQ multiplex PCR; TCRdb's copy keeps in-frame clones and lacks some. The sample shows over 100,000 clones, roughly 76% of them seen only once. The source material was peripheral blood. The receptors shown here come from a human donor in a cohort sampled during active COVID-19.

The chain links TRBV5-6 to TRBJ1-5, with D possibly TRBD1 on 6 matching bases. This CDR3 region has 15 residues. The ends were cut back, 3 bases at V and 0 bases at J, with 10 bases in the middle. The germline gives CDR1 SGHDT, CDR2 YYEEEE. CDR3 in DNA: TGTGCCAGCAGCTCGAGACAGGCTAGCAATCAGCCCCAGCATTTT. Amino acids: CASSSRQASNQPQHF.

This sequence joins TRBV19 and TRBJ1-5; D gene uncertain. CDR1 and CDR2 from the germline V gene are LNHDA and SQIVND (reference sequence). V lost 10 bases to trimming and J lost 0 bases, with 16 bases between them. The CDR3 consists of 15 residues. The CDR3 DNA is TGTGCCACCTATCCCGGAGGAAATAGCAATCAGCCCCAGCATTTT. This gives the protein CATYPGGNSNQPQHF.

The chain links TRBV18 to TRBJ2-7; a possible D gene is TRBD1 (5 bases). Trimming removed 3 bases from V and 3 bases from J, with 9 bases in between. CDR1 and CDR2 from the germline V gene are KGHSH and LQKENI. The CDR3 covers 13 residues. The CDR3 reads CASSPFDSYEQYF. The CDR3 DNA follows: TGTGCCAGCTCACCCTTTGACAGCTACGAGCAGTACTTC. Full variable domain (missing parts from reference TRBV18 and TRBJ2-7): NAGVMQNPRHLVRRRGQEARLRCSPMKGHSHVYWYRQLPEEGLKFMVYLQKENIIDESGMPKERFSAEFPKEGPSILRIQQVVRGDSAAYFCASSPFDSYEQYFGPGTRLTVT.

The chain uses TRBV9 and TRBJ1-3, with 7 bases identical to TRBD1. CDR3 length: 18 amino acids. Germline trimming cut 3 bases from V and 0 bases from J; bases unmatched to any gene: 12. Germline V CDR1 and CDR2: SGDLS, YYNGEE. CDR3 residues: CASSASWTGTSSGNTIYF. CDR3 nucleotide sequence: TGTGCCAGCAGCGCTAGCTGGACAGGAACCAGCTCTGGAAACACCATATATTTT.

The J gene is TRBJ2-2, the V gene TRBV7-6; a weak D match, TRBD1 (6 bases). V was clipped by 3 bases and J by 4 bases, with 21 bases between them. The CDR3 loop spans 18 amino acids. CDR1 and CDR2 (germline): SGHVS, FNYEAQ. In DNA form, the CDR3 reads TGTGCCAGCAGCTTGAACAGCGCTTCCGGGACAAGCACCGGGGAGCTGTTTTTT. It encodes CASSLNSASGTSTGELFF.

This clone appeared a few times. The chain links TRBV19 to TRBJ1-5; possible D gene TRBD1, 6 bases. CDR1 and CDR2 from the germline V gene are LNHDA and SQIVND (reference sequence). Trimming left V 7 bases short and J 0 bases short, with 10 bases between. CDR3 length: 14 amino acids. CDR3 sequence reads: CASNRQDSNQPQHF. In nucleotides, the CDR3 is TGTGCCAGTAACCGACAGGATAGCAATCAGCCCCAGCATTTT.

The chain uses TRBV5-6 and TRBJ2-5, with a possible D match to TRBD1 (6 bases). The CDR3 spans 14 residues. The germline V gene has CDR1 SGHDT and CDR2 YYEEEE. Trimming stripped 6 bases from V and 3 bases from J, with 15 bases between. The CDR3 spells CASKEVRGKETQYF. CDR3 coding DNA: TGTGCCAGCAAAGAAGTCAGGGGAAAAGAGACCCAGTACTTC.

The chain employs TRBV29-1 and TRBJ2-7; D may be TRBD1 (7 bases). The CDR3 totals 15 residues. V dropped 5 bases and J dropped 1 base, with 18 bases sitting between them. CDR1 is SQVTM and CDR2 is ANQGSEA in the germline V gene. DNA of the CDR3: TGCAGCGTTCACCATTTCCAGGGGGGATCCTACGAGCAGTACTTC. Translated: CSVHHFQGGSYEQYF.

Here the CDR3 DNA reads TGTGCCAGCACCGCCGGGGGTAATCAGCCCCAGCATTTT. The encoded protein is CASTAGGNQPQHF. This rearrangement joins TRBV3-1 (or the pseudogene TRBV3-2) to TRBJ1-5, with D possibly matching TRBD1 (5 bases). V gave up 7 bases and J gave up 4 bases, with 11 bases separating them. The CDR3 is 13 amino acids. Germline CDR1 and CDR2: LGHDT and YNNKEL (reference sequence).

J is TRBJ2-2 and V is TRBV30; 7 positions match TRBD1. This CDR3 has 13 residues. Germline CDR1 is GTSNPN and CDR2 is SVGIG (reference sequence). The junction had 2 bases not matched to a gene; V was cut back by 2 bases and J by 5 bases. CDR3 residues: CAWSLQGTGELFF. CDR3 in DNA: TGTGCCTGGAGTTTACAGGGGACCGGGGAGCTGTTTTTT. The whole variable domain, remainder taken from reference TRBV30 and TRBJ2-2, is SQTIHQWPATLVQPVGSPLSLECTVEGTSNPNLYWYRQAAGRGLQLLFYSVGIGQISSEVPQNLSASRPQDRQFILSSKKLLLSDSGFYLCAWSLQGTGELFFGEGSRLTVL.

The rearrangement links TRBV6-1 to TRBJ2-3, with 9 bases aligning to TRBD1. Trimming cost V 2 bases and J 4 bases; bases outside gene matches: 4. This CDR3 region has 15 residues. Germline assignment: CDR1 MNHNS and CDR2 SASEGT. The DNA of the CDR3 is TGTGCCAGCAGTGAAAGGAGACAGGGGGCAGATACGCAGTATTTT. Amino acids: CASSERRQGADTQYF.

V gene TRBV18 combines with J gene TRBJ2-5; 9 positions agree with TRBD1. Germline CDR1 reads KGHSH; CDR2 reads LQKENI. CDR3 length: 14 residues. Trimming cost V 4 bases and J 4 bases; bases outside gene matches: 4. The CDR3 here is CASSRPGQGETQYF. The CDR3 region has the DNA TGTGCCAGCTCACGACCGGGACAGGGAGAGACCCAGTACTTC.

The gene calls are TRBV7-8 and TRBJ1-1; tentatively, D is TRBD1 (5 bases). V was shortened by 5 bases and J by 2 bases, with 12 bases between the two germline ends. Germline CDR1 SGHVS, CDR2 FQNEAQ. There are 14 residues in the CDR3. The CDR3 bases are TGTGCCAGCAGCGTAACAGGAGACAACACTGAAGCTTTCTTT. Protein: CASSVTGDNTEAFF.

The chain has TRBV9 and TRBJ1-1; no definite D call. The CDR3 consists of 13 residues. Germline V lookup: CDR1 SGDLS, CDR2 YYNGEE. V shed 4 bases and J shed 2 bases, with 9 bases lying between them. CDR3 loop: CASSPTSNTEAFF. The CDR3 DNA reads TGTGCCAGCAGCCCCACATCAAACACTGAAGCTTTCTTT.